The 5 T cell receptor beta chains below come from one sample, sequenced in a study of cytomegalovirus exposure and HLA in healthy donors. The protocol was immunoSEQ multiplex PCR, while the TCRdb copy is restricted to in-frame clones and leaves out a portion. The sample lists approximately 210,000 clones, about 82% occurring once. Sequenced sample: PBMCs. The receptors originated from a woman aged 18-29 years in good health and CMV-seronegative.

The sample holds one count of this clone. The chain joins TRBV2 to TRBJ2-1, with a possible D match to TRBD1 (5 bases). CDR1 and CDR2 (germline): SNHLY, FYNNEI. The CDR3 runs to 15 residues. V was shortened by 3 bases and J by 6 bases, with 15 bases between the two germline ends. The CDR3 DNA reads as TGTGCCAGCAGTGAGTGGGGCAGGCGAGTCAATGAGCAGTTCTTC. This sequence encodes CASSEWGRRVNEQFF.

The chain joins TRBV19 to TRBJ1-1; the D is unclear. The V and J ends lost 8 bases and 11 bases respectively, with 12 bases between them. The CDR3 is made up of 10 amino acids. The germline V gene has CDR1 LNHDA and CDR2 SQIVND (reference sequence). CDR3 residues: CASSNSSAFF. The CDR3 nucleotides read TGTGCCAGTTCCAACTCATCTGCTTTCTTT.

This chain links TRBV15 with TRBJ2-3, with 7 bases fitting TRBD2. Looked up from germline, CDR1 is LNHNV and CDR2 is YYDKDF (reference sequence). Trimming cost V 8 bases and J 0 bases; bases outside gene matches: 14. The CDR3 loop spans 17 amino acids. The CDR3 DNA is TGTGCCACCGGGGAACGAGGGAGGGTCACTAGCACAGATACGCAGTATTTT. This gives the protein CATGERGRVTSTDTQYF.

V is TRBV5-1 and J is TRBJ2-2, with 8 bases fitting TRBD2. The CDR3 contains 17 residues. With V trimmed by 0 bases and J by 6 bases, 10 bases remained unmatched. CDR1 is SGHRS, CDR2 YFSETQ, per germline. CDR3 sequence (DNA): TGCGCCAGCAGCTTGGCCGTGACGGGGGGGCCACCCGGGGAGCTGTTTTTT. Amino acid sequence: CASSLAVTGGPPGELFF.

The chain couples TRBV18 to TRBJ1-1, with TRBD1 identical over 9 bases. After removal of 6 bases from V and 0 bases from J, the junction contained 5 bases not matched to a gene. CDR1 is KGHSH, CDR2 LQKENI, per germline. This CDR3 spans 15 amino acids. CDR3: CASSTGQGMNTEAFF. CDR3 in DNA: TGTGCCAGCTCGACAGGACAGGGGATGAACACTGAAGCTTTCTTT.